This T cell receptor (beta chain) emerged from a study of B cell selection in AIRE deficiency. V dropped 3 bases and J dropped 2 bases, with 3 bases sitting between them. This CDR3 comprises 12 residues. Sorting defined conventional CD4 T cells as CD4+CD127+. Assay used: immunoSEQ multiplex PCR; TCRdb lists only in-frame clones, some missing. The table shows 20,000 to 25,000 clones, with approximately 97% occurring only once. V gene TRBV5-3 combines with J gene TRBJ1-3, with D unclear. TRBV5-3 is noted as an ORF with a role that remains uncertain. The clonotype comes from a human donor with AIRE deficiency. Sequencing used conventional CD4+ T cells sorted from PBMCs. CDR3 bases: TGTGCCAGAAGCTATACTGGAAACACCATATATTTT. This codes for CARSYTGNTIYF.